The clone carrying this T cell receptor (beta chain) appeared many times. The CDR3 loop spans 15 amino acids. Germline CDR1 reads LGHNA; CDR2 reads YNFKEQ. V was cut by 0 bases and J by 5 bases, with 12 bases left in between. This entry is derived from a study of T cells in Graves' hyperthyroidism and ophthalmopathy. Turning to the study itself: Once the initial diagnosis was made, peripheral blood was obtained before any treatment.

Amplified TCR beta CDR3 regions came from RNA transcripts. HTBI primers were used for first-round RT-PCR of the TCR CDR3. TCRdb redid the calling of the multiplex PCR reads with MiXCR, one entry per CDR3 protein. The repertoire holds around 300,000 distinct CDR3 sequences, with roughly 15% as singletons. The specimen was blood. The chain couples TRBV4-2 to TRBJ2-3; D remains unclear. This TCR was recovered from a woman aged 30 to 39 with Graves' hyperthyroidism that later progressed to Graves' ophthalmopathy. CDR3 nucleotides: TGTGCCAGCAGCCAAGATAGCCTCCTAGAAGATACGCAGTATTTT. It specifies CASSQDSLLEDTQYF.